Described below is a single T cell receptor beta chain sequence and its context. Trimming left V 0 bases short and J 7 bases short, with 9 bases between. CDR1 is SEHNR, CDR2 FQNEAQ, per germline (reference sequence). This CDR3 has 14 amino acids. Method: immunoSEQ multiplex PCR; TCRdb's copy keeps in-frame clones and lacks some. Found here are about 18,000 clones, 70% to 80% of them singletons; the top ten hold roughly 14%. This sample stems from a study of OX40 agonist ivuxolimab in advanced cancers. Whole-study context: Recorded diagnoses for dose-escalation patients were hepatocellular carcinoma, melanoma, renal cell or head and neck cancer. Past anti-PD-1, anti-PD-L1 or anti-CTLA-4 therapy was accepted, and 40% had received some.

The cohort excluded patients with autoimmune disease history or systemic immunosuppression. Blood got drawn at baseline, again on cycle 4 day 1, and then on cycle 7 day 1. The chain recombines TRBV7-9 with TRBJ1-4; tentatively, D is TRBD1 (5 bases). The receptor comes from an adult with an advanced solid tumor such as melanoma, head and neck, liver or kidney cancer. Sequences were derived from CD4+ or CD8+ T cells sorted from blood, sampled in a trial of the OX40 agonist ivuxolimab. The DNA of the CDR3 is TGTGCCAGCAGCTTAGCCCAGGGTTTTGAAAAACTGTTTTTT. This gives the protein CASSLAQGFEKLFF.